This is a list of T cell receptor beta chains from one sample in a study of cytomegalovirus exposure and HLA in healthy donors. TCRdb's table, derived via immunoSEQ multiplex PCR, lists solely in-frame clones and lacks some. The repertoire holds under 200,000 clones, with roughly four fifths as singletons. The specimen sequenced was PBMCs. The receptors come from a man aged 18 to 29 in good health and CMV-seronegative. Each CDR3 is given without its conserved first and last residue.

v_call,cdr3_aa
TRBV28,ASSSLTGGTDTQY
TRBV9,ASGLAAYSEQY
TRBV11-2,ASSLLRGRPYEQY
TRBV19,ASTLFTGNNYGYT
TRBV9,ASSVVGPPSGNEQF
TRBV27,ASSLSLSYGYT
TRBV5-1,ASSLYLTGTQETQY
TRBV19,ASSILNQPQH
TRBV6-5,ASSYSKGQGNIQY
TRBV7-2,ASSLFENRNYGYT
TRBV28,ASSLFSLRTGGDTEAF
TRBV19,ASLSGSRSYEQY
TRBV5-6,ASSLWDRGVRETQY
TRBV11-2,ASSSLRRGGYNEQF
TRBV18,ASSPDRGAEAF
TRBV7-9,SSLFPGGQSNTGELF
TRBV7-2,ASSQTLRGGTEF
TRBV27,ATSGTGPNQPQH
TRBV4-3,ASSPDRLGASEQY
TRBV25-1,ASSESRTADYGYT
TRBV6-1,ASRKAGIDSPLH
TRBV6-5,ASSYEVATEAF
TRBV5-5,ASTLSGGQPQH
TRBV18,ASSPGTTGAVGAETQY
TRBV6-1,ASSGVIPSSYEQY
TRBV9,ASSPQGVGSGYT
TRBV5-1,ASSLTGAHEQY
TRBV27,ASTGTSDYLFNEQF
TRBV4-3,ASSQDRAAGDTIY
TRBV18,ASSPPTGRGSHNEQF
TRBV2,ASSVQYNEQF
TRBV7-8,ASSSAPGQGTKQY
TRBV18,ASSPGNNQPQH
TRBV6-1,ASSGSVYEQY
TRBV9,ASSPEVYGYT
TRBV7-8,ASSLNRTGGVGYT
TRBV7-9,ASSLVQGTSY
TRBV4-3,ASSQGAGGSGANVLT
TRBV6-1,ATGGEQLETQY
TRBV9,ASSRGQGVHEQY
TRBV29-1,SAWTGGENGYT
TRBV27,ASSLGQGKTQY
TRBV6-1,ASSEHPSVREQF
TRBV9,ASSEGTSGRATEQY